The 16 T cell receptor beta chains presented below share a single source sample, sequenced in a study of T cell responses to AZD1222 COVID-19 vaccine. Data came from immunoSEQ multiplex PCR; TCRdb stores just in-frame clones and leaves some out. The sample has approximately 100,000 clones, 80% to 95% seen once. The sample was peripheral blood, taken 28 days after the second AZD1222 dose. The receptor set was obtained from an adult who received the AZD1222 COVID-19 vaccine.

The chain combines TRBV9 with TRBJ1-5; D remains unclear. V gave up 3 bases and J gave up 1 base, with 8 bases separating them. The germline gives CDR1 SGDLS, CDR2 YYNGEE. The CDR3 contains 14 residues. The CDR3, as DNA: TGTGCCAGCAGCGGTAGGGAGAGCAATCAGCCCCAGCATTTT. Translating gives CASSGRESNQPQHF.

This sequence joins TRBV6-5 and TRBJ1-3; D is unresolved. The CDR3 covers 12 residues. The V end was cut by 6 bases, the J end by 3 bases, with 6 bases between. Germline V gene data show CDR1 as MNHEY and CDR2 as SVGAGI. CDR3 bases: TGTGCCAGCAGGGAGATTGGAAACACCATATATTTT. It is translated as CASREIGNTIYF.

This chain connects TRBV7-6 to TRBJ1-1; D is undetermined. CDR3 length: 12 residues. CDR1 is SGHVS and CDR2 is FNYEAQ in the germline V gene. V was cut by 1 base and J by 6 bases, with 6 bases left in between. CDR3 amino acids: CASSLGGAEAFF. As DNA, the CDR3 is TGTGCCAGCAGCTTAGGCGGGGCTGAAGCTTTCTTT.

This chain uses TRBV7-3 with TRBJ2-7, with 9 bases identical to TRBD1. The germline V gene encodes CDR1 SGHTA and CDR2 FQGTGA. Trimming cost V 5 bases and J 5 bases; bases outside gene matches: 4. The CDR3 extends over 13 amino acids. This chain's CDR3 is CASSTYRGHEQYF. The CDR3 DNA is TGTGCCAGCAGCACATACAGGGGGCACGAGCAGTACTTC. The variable domain in full, completed from reference TRBV7-3 and TRBJ2-7, reads GAGVSQTPSNKVTEKGKYVELRCDPISGHTALYWYRQSLGQGPEFLIYFQGTGAADDSGLPNDRFFAVRPEGSVSTLKIQRTERGDSAVYLCASSTYRGHEQYFGPGTRLTVT.

This rearrangement joins TRBV19 to TRBJ1-1, with D hard to call. Deletions cut 0 bases from V and 1 base from J, with 9 bases between. Germline V gives CDR1 LNHDA, CDR2 SQIVND (reference sequence). CDR3 length: 15 amino acids. CDR3 nucleotide sequence: TGTGCCAGTAGTATAGACCCCACAGAGAACACTGAAGCTTTCTTT. Protein sequence: CASSIDPTENTEAFF.

The chain is built from TRBV10-3 and TRBJ2-5, with TRBD2 matching over 7 bases. Germline V gene lookup returns CDR1 ENHRY and CDR2 SYGVKD. The V gene end was trimmed by 11 bases and the J gene end by 3 bases; junction bases not matched to a gene: 9. The CDR3 spans 13 residues. The CDR3 DNA reads as TGTGCCGCCACCCGGGAGGAAGAAGAGACCCAGTACTTC. Its protein is CAATREEEETQYF.

This clone was picked up one time. This chain joins TRBV13 and TRBJ1-1; 7 bases map to TRBD1. The germline V gene has CDR1 PRHDT and CDR2 FYEKMQ (reference sequence). The CDR3 contains 13 residues. Trimming cost V 5 bases and J 6 bases; bases outside gene matches: 6. Here the CDR3 reads CASSPPGGSEAFF. The CDR3 DNA reads as TGTGCCAGCAGCCCACCAGGGGGGTCTGAAGCTTTCTTT.

V and J are TRBV7-9 and TRBJ1-1, with D unclear. The CDR3 runs 14 residues. Germline CDR1 is SEHNR and CDR2 is FQNEAQ (reference sequence). V lost 2 bases, J lost 4 bases, and 11 bases lay in between. CDR3 sequence reads: CASSLKSPGTEAFF. In DNA, the CDR3 is TGTGCCAGCAGCTTAAAATCCCCCGGCACTGAAGCTTTCTTT. Full variable domain (missing parts from reference TRBV7-9 and TRBJ1-1): DTGVSQNPRHKITKRGQNVTFRCDPISEHNRLYWYRQTLGQGPEFLTYFQNEAQLEKSRLLSDRFSAERPKGSFSTLEIQRTEQGDSAMYLCASSLKSPGTEAFFGQGTRLTVV.

CDR3 DNA: TGCGCCAGCAGCCTATCGGGACTAGCGGGGGCCATCCAAGAGACCCAGTACTTC. This sequence encodes CASSLSGLAGAIQETQYF. The chain links TRBV4-1 to TRBJ2-5; 14 nucleotides align to TRBD2. This CDR3 has 18 amino acids. V trimming: 4 bases; J trimming: 1 base; junction bases outside the gene matches: 8. CDR1 is MGHRA and CDR2 is YSYEKL in the germline V gene.

V and J are TRBV5-4 and TRBJ1-1, with 7 bases aligning to TRBD1. After removal of 5 bases from V and 7 bases from J, the junction contained 8 bases not matched to a gene. This CDR3 region has 13 residues. Germline CDR1 reads SGHNT; CDR2 reads YYREEE (reference sequence). CDR3 sequence: CASSDGRDSEAFF. In DNA form, the CDR3 reads TGTGCCAGCAGTGACGGCCGGGACAGTGAAGCTTTCTTT.

V usage is TRBV5-4 and J usage is TRBJ2-7; TRBD2 matches at 8 bases. This CDR3 has 15 amino acids. Per germline, CDR1 SGHNT and CDR2 YYREEE (reference sequence). Losses at the gene ends were 4 bases for V and 0 bases for J; bases not matched to a gene: 6. The CDR3 nucleotides read TGTGCCAGCAGCGTCAGCGGGGGACACTCCTACGAGCAGTACTTC. Residues: CASSVSGGHSYEQYF.

The rearrangement uses TRBV18 and TRBJ1-3; tentative D call: TRBD1 (6 bases). The CDR3 loop spans 14 amino acids. CDR1 is KGHSH and CDR2 is LQKENI in the germline V gene. The ends were cut back, 4 bases at V and 2 bases at J, with 9 bases in the middle. The CDR3 DNA follows: TGTGCCAGCTCACAGGACAGAACTGGAAACACCATATATTTT. Its protein is CASSQDRTGNTIYF.

This chain uses TRBV7-9 with TRBJ2-5, with a tentative D call TRBD2 (6 bases). Trimming cost V 5 bases and J 4 bases, with 17 bases left between them. Germline values: CDR1 SEHNR, CDR2 FQNEAQ (reference sequence). The CDR3 length is 15 residues. The CDR3 DNA reads TGTGCCAGCAGCCACGGCGGTGGAGGGGTAGAGACCCAGTACTTC. Protein sequence: CASSHGGGGVETQYF. Full variable domain (outside the CDR3, taken from reference TRBV7-9 and TRBJ2-5): DTGVSQNPRHKITKRGQNVTFRCDPISEHNRLYWYRQTLGQGPEFLTYFQNEAQLEKSRLLSDRFSAERPKGSFSTLEIQRTEQGDSAMYLCASSHGGGGVETQYFGPGTRLLVL.

The gene calls are TRBV6-1 and TRBJ1-1; D remains ambiguous. The V gene's germline CDR1 is MNHNS and CDR2 SASEGT. Trimming took 3 bases from V and 5 from J, leaving 10 bases between them. This CDR3 region has 13 residues. The CDR3 loop reads CASSDGVKTEAFF. The CDR3 DNA is TGTGCCAGCAGTGATGGGGTAAAGACTGAAGCTTTCTTT.

The rearrangement uses TRBV5-1 and TRBJ1-4; the match to TRBD1 covers 10 bases. This CDR3 contains 14 residues. Germline V CDR1 and CDR2: SGHRS, YFSETQ. V was pared by 4 bases and J by 7 bases, with 4 bases of the junction left unmatched. Here the CDR3 reads CASSPGTGVEKLFF. CDR3 in DNA: TGCGCCAGCAGCCCCGGGACAGGGGTTGAAAAACTGTTTTTT.

V is TRBV5-1 and J is TRBJ1-3; tentatively, D is TRBD1 (5 bases). Germline V gene lookup returns CDR1 SGHRS and CDR2 YFSETQ. Trimming took 3 bases from V and 0 from J, leaving 16 bases between them. CDR3 length: 17 amino acids. As DNA, the CDR3 is TGCGCCAGCAGCTGGGGCCCGGGGCGGCTCTCTGGAAACACCATATATTTT. Its translation is CASSWGPGRLSGNTIYF.